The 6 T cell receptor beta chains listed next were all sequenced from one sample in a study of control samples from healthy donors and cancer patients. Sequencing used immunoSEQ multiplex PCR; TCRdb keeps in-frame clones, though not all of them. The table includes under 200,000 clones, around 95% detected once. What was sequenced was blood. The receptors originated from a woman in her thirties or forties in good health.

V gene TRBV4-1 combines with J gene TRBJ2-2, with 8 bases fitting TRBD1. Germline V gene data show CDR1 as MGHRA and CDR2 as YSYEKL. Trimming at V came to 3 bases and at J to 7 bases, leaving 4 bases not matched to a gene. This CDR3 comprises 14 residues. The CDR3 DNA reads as TGCGCCAGCAGCCAGATGACAGGGGACGGGGAGCTGTTTTTT. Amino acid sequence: CASSQMTGDGELFF.

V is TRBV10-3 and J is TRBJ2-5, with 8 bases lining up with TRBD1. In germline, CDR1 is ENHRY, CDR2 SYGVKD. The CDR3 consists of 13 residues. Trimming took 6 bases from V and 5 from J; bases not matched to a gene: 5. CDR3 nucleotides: TGTGCCATCAGCCGGACAGGGAGGGAGACCCAGTACTTC. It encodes CAISRTGRETQYF.

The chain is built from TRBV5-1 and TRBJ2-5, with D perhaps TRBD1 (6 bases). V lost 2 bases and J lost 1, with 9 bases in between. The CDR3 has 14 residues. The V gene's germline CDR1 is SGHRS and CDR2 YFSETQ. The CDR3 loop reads CASSLQGFQETQYF. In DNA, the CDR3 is TGCGCCAGCAGCTTACAGGGTTTCCAAGAGACCCAGTACTTC.

CDR3 in DNA: TGTGCCAGCAGCCCCACAGGGGGCCGCGGTGAAAAACTGTTTTTT. Protein product: CASSPTGGRGEKLFF. This sequence joins TRBV7-8 and TRBJ1-4; 9 bases align to TRBD1. The CDR3 spans 15 residues. Per the germline V gene, CDR1 is SGHVS and CDR2 is FQNEAQ. With V trimmed by 5 bases and J by 7 bases, 8 bases remained unmatched.

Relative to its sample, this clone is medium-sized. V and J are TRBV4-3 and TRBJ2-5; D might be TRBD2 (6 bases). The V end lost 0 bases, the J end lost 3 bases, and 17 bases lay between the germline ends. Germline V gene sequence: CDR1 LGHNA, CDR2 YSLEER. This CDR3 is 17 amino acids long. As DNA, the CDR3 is TGCGCCAGCAGCCAAGATCGCCTAGCGAAGCGTGAAGAGACCCAGTACTTC. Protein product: CASSQDRLAKREETQYF.

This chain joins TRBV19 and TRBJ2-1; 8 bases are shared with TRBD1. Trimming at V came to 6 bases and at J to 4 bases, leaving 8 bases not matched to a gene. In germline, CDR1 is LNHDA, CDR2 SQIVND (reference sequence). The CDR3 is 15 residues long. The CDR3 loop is CASSHTGGAYNEQFF. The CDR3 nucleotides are TGTGCCAGTAGCCATACAGGGGGAGCTTACAATGAGCAGTTCTTC. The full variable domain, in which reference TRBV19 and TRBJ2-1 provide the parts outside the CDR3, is DGGITQSPKYLFRKEGQNVTLSCEQNLNHDAMYWYRQDPGQGLRLIYYSQIVNDFQKGDIAEGYSVSREKKESFPLTVTSAQKNPTAFYLCASSHTGGAYNEQFFGPGTRLTVL.